Shown below are 20 T cell receptor beta chains from a single sample sequenced in a study of cytomegalovirus exposure and HLA in healthy donors. It was with 60 Vbeta and 13 Jbeta primers that the PCR ran. The method was immunoSEQ multiplex PCR; TCRdb's version includes in-frame clones alone and lacks a portion of them. The sample records 95,000 to 110,000 clones, 79% being singletons. Sequencing was carried out using PBMCs. The receptors come from a man aged 45-65 years in good health and CMV-seropositive.

This chain links TRBV27 with TRBJ2-3; D is unresolved. CDR3 size: 17 residues. The ends were cut back, 6 bases at V and 2 bases at J, with 21 bases in the middle. Germline assignment: CDR1 MNHEY and CDR2 SMNVEV (reference sequence). The CDR3 nucleotides are TGTGCCAGCAGCGCGGCTCGGAAGAGGCAATACACAGATACGCAGTATTTT. It codes for CASSAARKRQYTDTQYF.

This clone was picked up a small number of times. The chain joins TRBV19 to TRBJ2-1, with 14 bases fitting TRBD2. The CDR3 runs 15 residues. Looked up from germline, CDR1 is LNHDA and CDR2 is SQIVND (reference sequence). V dropped 4 bases and J dropped 8; count of bases not matched to a gene: 4. CDR3 in amino acids: CASSRLAGGPYEQFF. The CDR3 DNA reads TGTGCCAGTAGTAGACTAGCGGGAGGGCCGTATGAGCAGTTCTTC.

The rearrangement joins TRBV6-6 to TRBJ2-1; 9 bases match TRBD1. This CDR3 spans 13 amino acids. Germline lookup yields CDR1 MNHNY and CDR2 SVGAGI (reference sequence). V shed 5 bases and J 9 bases; nucleotides not matched to a gene: 5. CDR3 amino acids: CASSGTGSGEQFF. As DNA, the CDR3 is TGTGCCAGCAGTGGGACAGGGAGTGGTGAGCAGTTCTTC.

The chain couples TRBV9 to TRBJ1-5; D is undetermined. The V end lost 4 bases, the J end lost 2 bases, and 13 bases lay between the germline ends. CDR3 size: 15 residues. Per the germline V gene, CDR1 is SGDLS and CDR2 is YYNGEE. The CDR3 sequence: CASSPYGNGNQPQHF. Here the CDR3 DNA reads TGTGCCAGCAGCCCGTATGGCAACGGCAATCAGCCCCAGCATTTT.

In its sample, this clone was seen once. As DNA, the CDR3 is TGTGCCAGCTCACCGAAAACCCCGGGACTAGCGGACACCGGGGAGCTGTTTTTT. Its protein is CASSPKTPGLADTGELFF. The V call is TRBV18, the J call TRBJ2-2, with TRBD2 matching 11 bases. There are 18 residues in the CDR3. Trimming took 3 bases from V and 3 from J; bases not matched to a gene: 9. Germline V gene sequence: CDR1 KGHSH, CDR2 LQKENI.

In this sample, this clone turned up a few times. This chain connects TRBV29-1 to TRBJ1-4, with 7 bases fitting TRBD1. After removal of 7 bases from V and 4 bases from J, the junction contained 6 bases not matched to a gene. This CDR3 has 13 residues. Germline-derived CDR1 and CDR2 are SQVTM and ANQGSEA. The CDR3 spells CSAGTDVNEKLFF. The CDR3 DNA reads as TGCAGCGCCGGGACAGACGTTAATGAAAAACTGTTTTTT.

About this clone: One end of the junction fails to match germline, which may point to a read error. The CDR3 bases are TGCGCCAGCAGCTTGGAGGTGCGAGCGAGGAACATCGGGGAGCTGTTTTTT. Its translation: CASSLEVRARNIGELFF. The chain recombines TRBV5-1 with TRBJ2-2; no clear D gene. There are 17 residues in the CDR3. The germline CDR1 and CDR2 sequences are SGHRS and YFSETQ.

The rearrangement joins TRBV18 to TRBJ2-5; TRBD2 matches at 8 bases. CDR1 is KGHSH and CDR2 is LQKENI in the germline V gene. The CDR3 consists of 15 residues. J gave up 1 base and V 4 bases, and 5 bases lay outside the gene matches. The CDR3 nucleotides read TGTGCCAGCTCACAAACTAGCGGAGTCCAAGAGACCCAGTACTTC. Translated, it gives CASSQTSGVQETQYF. Looking up the rest from reference TRBV18 and TRBJ2-5 gives the full variable domain: NAGVMQNPRHLVRRRGQEARLRCSPMKGHSHVYWYRQLPEEGLKFMVYLQKENIIDESGMPKERFSAEFPKEGPSILRIQQVVRGDSAAYFCASSQTSGVQETQYFGPGTRLLVL.

The chain links TRBV2 to TRBJ2-1; the D gene is possibly TRBD2 (6 bases). V shed 3 bases and J shed 9 bases, with 6 bases lying between them. This CDR3 spans 11 amino acids. CDR1 SNHLY and CDR2 FYNNEI come from the germline V gene. DNA for the CDR3: TGTGCCAGCAGTGAGGGGGGTGAGCAGTTCTTC. It yields the protein CASSEGGEQFF.

The chain combines TRBV6-1 with TRBJ2-2, with a tentative D call TRBD2 (5 bases). The CDR3 consists of 15 residues. Germline CDR1 MNHNS, CDR2 SASEGT. Trimming cost V 2 bases and J 1 base, with 8 bases left between them. CDR3 nucleotides: TGTGCCAGCAGTGAATGGGCGGGGAACACCGGGGAGCTGTTTTTT. Translation gives CASSEWAGNTGELFF.

Concerning this clone itself: Other DNA sequences in this sample translate to the same CDR3. This chain uses TRBV7-8 with TRBJ2-1, with TRBD2 as a possible D gene (5 bases). Germline V gene sequence: CDR1 SGHVS, CDR2 FQNEAQ. The CDR3 length is 14 residues. Trimming stripped 1 base from V and 4 bases from J, with 8 bases between. CDR3 bases: TGTGCCAGCAGCTTAGGGGAGTCGTACAATGAGCAGTTCTTC. It yields the protein CASSLGESYNEQFF.

V gene TRBV5-6 combines with J gene TRBJ2-2; tentatively, D is TRBD1 (5 bases). Per germline, CDR1 SGHDT and CDR2 YYEEEE. V was shortened by 4 bases and J by 0 bases, with 10 bases between the two germline ends. This CDR3 is built from 15 residues. CDR3 nucleotides: TGTGCCAGCAGCCGGACACCTGCGAACACCGGGGAGCTGTTTTTT. It encodes CASSRTPANTGELFF.

This rearrangement joins TRBV7-2 to TRBJ2-2; TRBD2 matches at 9 bases. The ends lost 4 bases at V and 6 bases at J; junction bases unmatched: 9. Germline CDR1 reads SGHTA; CDR2 reads FQGNSA. The CDR3 length is 16 residues. CDR3 protein: CASSSWTSVYAGELFF. CDR3 DNA sequence: TGTGCCAGCAGCTCATGGACTAGCGTCTATGCCGGGGAGCTGTTTTTT.

This clone was recorded only once. The chain is built from TRBV6-4 and TRBJ1-5, with TRBD1 identical over 7 bases. The CDR3 extends over 17 amino acids. With 4 bases clipped from V and 4 bases from J, the junction kept 13 bases outside the gene matches. The germline V gene encodes CDR1 MRHNA and CDR2 SNTAGT. The CDR3 spells CASSANHRDSRNQPQHF. CDR3 nucleotides: TGTGCCAGCAGTGCGAATCACCGGGACAGTAGGAATCAGCCCCAGCATTTT.

The gene calls are TRBV14 and TRBJ2-5; D gene unclear. TRBJ2-7 explains the end of the DNA better; the J call may be wrong. The CDR3 spans 14 residues. Germline lookup yields CDR1 SGHDN and CDR2 FVKESK. The CDR3 DNA follows: TGTGCCAGCAGCCAAGACCTACTGTCCTACGAGCAGTACTTC. Translation: CASSQDLLSYEQYF.

The chain joins TRBV5-1 to TRBJ1-2, with D maybe TRBD1 (5 bases). In germline, CDR1 is SGHRS, CDR2 YFSETQ. V was trimmed by 0 bases and J by 7 bases, leaving 10 bases between them. The CDR3 is 13 residues long. The CDR3 is CASSLEEGLGYTF. The CDR3 DNA reads as TGCGCCAGCAGCTTGGAGGAGGGGCTTGGCTACACCTTC. The whole variable domain, remainder taken from reference TRBV5-1 and TRBJ1-2, is KAGVTQTPRYLIKTRGQQVTLSCSPISGHRSVSWYQQTPGQGLQFLFEYFSETQRNKGNFPGRFSGRQFSNSRSEMNVSTLELGDSALYLCASSLEEGLGYTFGSGTRLTVV.

J is TRBJ2-1 and V is TRBV6-1, with 14 bases matching TRBD2. V was clipped by 6 bases and J by 10 bases; unmatched bases: 8. The CDR3 loop spans 15 amino acids. In germline, CDR1 is MNHNS, CDR2 SASEGT. As DNA, the CDR3 is TGTGCCAGCAGCTGGGGACTAGCGGGAGCCGGGGAGCAGTTCTTC. Its protein is CASSWGLAGAGEQFF.

The rearrangement uses TRBV30 and TRBJ2-3; D perhaps matches TRBD2 (5 bases). The ends were cut back, 2 bases at V and 2 bases at J, with 11 bases in the middle. The CDR3 totals 14 residues. Per the germline V gene, CDR1 is GTSNPN and CDR2 is SVGIG (reference sequence). As DNA, the CDR3 is TGTGCCTGGAGTCTGGCGGGTCACACAGATACGCAGTATTTT. It specifies CAWSLAGHTDTQYF.

The chain joins TRBV28 to TRBJ1-2; TRBD1 is a possible D gene (6 bases). V was shortened by 5 bases and J by 4 bases, with 11 bases between the two germline ends. Germline V CDR1 and CDR2: MDHEN, SYDVKM. This CDR3 spans 13 amino acids. The CDR3 sequence: CASSLDRRYGYTF. The CDR3 bases are TGTGCCAGCAGTCTCGACAGGCGCTATGGCTACACCTTC.

Concerning this clone: This CDR3 is also generated by other DNA sequences in the sample. The V and J genes are TRBV6-5 and TRBJ2-7; weak D call: TRBD2 (6 bases). The germline V gene encodes CDR1 MNHEY and CDR2 SVGAGI. V lost 8 bases, J lost 1 base, and 9 bases lay in between. The CDR3 is 12 amino acids. CDR3 in amino acids: CASGSGSYEQYF. The CDR3 DNA follows: TGTGCCAGCGGTAGCGGATCCTACGAGCAGTACTTC.